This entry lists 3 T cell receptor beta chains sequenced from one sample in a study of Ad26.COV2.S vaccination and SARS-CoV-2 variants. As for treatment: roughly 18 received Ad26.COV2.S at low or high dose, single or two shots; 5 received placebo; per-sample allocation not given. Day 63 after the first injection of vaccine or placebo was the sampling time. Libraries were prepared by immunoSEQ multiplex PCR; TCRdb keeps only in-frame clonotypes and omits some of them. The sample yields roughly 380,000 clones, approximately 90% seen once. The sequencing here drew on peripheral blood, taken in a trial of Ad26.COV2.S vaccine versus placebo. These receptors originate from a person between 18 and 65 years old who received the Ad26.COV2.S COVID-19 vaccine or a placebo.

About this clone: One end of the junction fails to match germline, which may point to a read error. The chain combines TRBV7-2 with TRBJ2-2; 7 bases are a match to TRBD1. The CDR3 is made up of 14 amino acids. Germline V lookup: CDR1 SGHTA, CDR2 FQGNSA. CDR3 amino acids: CVSSGQINTGELFF. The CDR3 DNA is TGTGTCAGCTCGGGACAGATAAACACCGGGGAGCTGTTTTTT.

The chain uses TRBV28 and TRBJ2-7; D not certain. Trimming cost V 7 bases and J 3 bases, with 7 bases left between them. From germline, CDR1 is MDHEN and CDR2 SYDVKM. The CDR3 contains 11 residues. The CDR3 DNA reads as TGTGCCAGCACTTACAACTACGAGCAGTACTTC. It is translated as CASTYNYEQYF.

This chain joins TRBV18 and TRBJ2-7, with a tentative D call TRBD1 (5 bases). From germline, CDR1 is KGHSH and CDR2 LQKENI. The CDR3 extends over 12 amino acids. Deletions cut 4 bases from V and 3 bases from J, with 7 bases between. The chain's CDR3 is CASSQGDYEQYF. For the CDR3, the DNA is TGTGCCAGCTCACAAGGGGACTACGAGCAGTACTTC.